Presented here are 18 T cell receptor beta chains from one specimen sequenced in a study of blood T cell repertoires in COVID-19. Assay used: immunoSEQ multiplex PCR; TCRdb lists only in-frame clones, some missing. Of 150,000 to 200,000 clones listed, about four fifths are singletons. The source material was peripheral blood. The receptor source for this set is a woman of 80 years or more with COVID-19, enrolled during active disease.

The chain combines TRBV28 with TRBJ2-7; unclear D gene. Germline loops: CDR1 MDHEN, CDR2 SYDVKM. V was pared by 6 bases and J by 9 bases, with 15 bases between. The CDR3 totals 12 residues. The CDR3 coding sequence is TGTGCCAGCAGCAGCGCGAGCCTGGGGCAGTACTTC. Its translation is CASSSASLGQYF.

The sample holds one count of this clone. J is TRBJ1-5 and V is TRBV9; 9 bases map to TRBD1. V trimming: 4 bases; J trimming: 9 bases; junction bases outside the gene matches: 11. This CDR3 is built from 15 residues. Germline CDR1 is SGDLS and CDR2 is YYNGEE. CDR3 sequence: CASSPSGTGTWPQHF. For the CDR3, the DNA is TGTGCCAGCAGCCCCTCCGGGACAGGGACTTGGCCCCAGCATTTT.

V gene TRBV29-1 combines with J gene TRBJ2-5, with no clear D. Per the germline V gene, CDR1 is SQVTM and CDR2 is ANQGSEA. CDR3 length: 12 residues. V was shortened by 4 bases and J by 0 bases, with 6 bases between the two germline ends. The CDR3 region has the DNA TGCAGCGTTGCAGTGCACCAAGAGACCCAGTACTTC. This gives the protein CSVAVHQETQYF.

The chain has TRBV27 and TRBJ1-3, with D possibly being TRBD1 (5 bases). Germline V gives CDR1 MNHEY, CDR2 SMNVEV (reference sequence). The germline V and J ends were trimmed by 6 bases and 0 bases, with 15 bases remaining between them. The length of the CDR3 is 16 residues. The CDR3: CASSIDSPYSGNTIYF. CDR3 nucleotides: TGTGCCAGCAGCATAGACAGCCCTTACTCTGGAAACACCATATATTTT.

The J gene is TRBJ2-7, the V gene TRBV10-3; 8 bases are shared with TRBD2. From germline, CDR1 is ENHRY and CDR2 SYGVKD. This CDR3 spans 15 amino acids. V lost 6 bases to trimming and J lost 2 bases; unmatched junction nucleotides: 9. The CDR3 reads CAIRLGLGGAYEQYF. The DNA of the CDR3 is TGTGCCATCAGATTGGGACTAGGGGGGGCCTACGAGCAGTACTTC.

The gene calls are TRBV29-1 and TRBJ1-6, with 8 bases fitting TRBD1. Germline CDR1 reads SQVTM; CDR2 reads ANQGSEA. V shed 6 bases, J shed 5 bases, and the junction held 6 bases outside the gene matches. The CDR3 runs 14 residues. CDR3 sequence (DNA): TGCAGCGTCGCCGACAGGGGCCATAATTCACCCCTCCACTTT. It encodes CSVADRGHNSPLHF.

The chain joins TRBV6-1 to TRBJ1-1; 8 bases are shared with TRBD1. With V trimmed by 1 base and J by 0 bases, 4 bases remained unmatched. Germline CDR1 and CDR2: MNHNS and SASEGT. This CDR3 is built from 16 residues. The CDR3 DNA is TGTGCCAGCAGTGAAGGACAGGGGTTCATGAACACTGAAGCTTTCTTT. Translated, it gives CASSEGQGFMNTEAFF.

The rearrangement uses TRBV5-1 and TRBJ2-7; TRBD1 agrees at 11 bases. The J segment lost 4 bases and the V segment lost 3 bases, leaving 3 bases of the junction unmatched. CDR1 and CDR2 (germline): SGHRS, YFSETQ. CDR3 length equals 14 residues. CDR3 DNA: TGCGCCAGCAGCTCTGGGGACAGGGGGTACGAGCAGTACTTC. Translation gives CASSSGDRGYEQYF.

This chain connects TRBV28 to TRBJ1-1, with D unclear. Trimming stripped 6 bases from V and 0 bases from J, with 5 bases between. Per germline, CDR1 MDHEN and CDR2 SYDVKM. The CDR3 is 12 amino acids. The CDR3 is CASRPMNTEAFF. CDR3 DNA sequence: TGTGCCAGCAGGCCTATGAACACTGAAGCTTTCTTT.

The chain employs TRBV15 and TRBJ1-4, with D possibly TRBD1 on 6 matching bases. Germline-derived CDR1 and CDR2 are LNHNV and YYDKDF (reference sequence). V was cut by 6 bases and J by 5 bases, with 7 bases left in between. This CDR3 is 12 amino acids long. The CDR3 DNA follows: TGTGCCACCAGAGACAGGAATGAAAAACTGTTTTTT. Translation gives CATRDRNEKLFF.

This clone is a singleton in its sample. The rearrangement uses TRBV9 and TRBJ1-3; a weak D match, TRBD1 (5 bases). V lost 3 bases, J lost 4 bases, and 14 bases lay in between. This CDR3 has 15 amino acids. Germline assignment: CDR1 SGDLS and CDR2 YYNGEE. The CDR3 DNA reads as TGTGCCAGCAGCGCCAGGGCCACCGGGGGAAACACCATATATTTT. As protein: CASSARATGGNTIYF.

The chain employs TRBV18 and TRBJ2-7, with TRBD2 identical over 9 bases. CDR3 length: 15 residues. CDR1 is KGHSH and CDR2 is LQKENI in the germline V gene. V was clipped by 2 bases and J by 2 bases; unmatched bases: 4. CDR3 coding DNA: TGTGCCAGCTCACCATCTAGCGGGGTAACCTACGAGCAGTACTTC. Amino acid sequence: CASSPSSGVTYEQYF.

J is TRBJ2-1 and V is TRBV21-1; the table names TRBD2, a call not compared with the DNA. TRBV21-1 is annotated as a pseudogene. The CDR3 runs 15 residues. The CDR3 sequence is CASSKGGLAGNEQFF. The DNA for the CDR3 is TGTGCCAGCAGCAAAGGGGGACTAGCGGGTAATGAGCAGTTCTTC.

The V call is TRBV5-1, the J call TRBJ1-5; D gene uncertain. V was shortened by 4 bases and J by 3 bases, with 14 bases between the two germline ends. The CDR3 is made up of 15 amino acids. From germline, CDR1 is SGHRS and CDR2 YFSETQ. CDR3 amino acids: CASSPATGSNQPQHF. The CDR3 bases are TGCGCCAGCAGCCCCGCGACGGGTTCCAATCAGCCCCAGCATTTT.

The chain joins TRBV6-1 to TRBJ1-2, with TRBD1 matching over 8 bases. Germline V gene sequence: CDR1 MNHNS, CDR2 SASEGT. After removal of 2 bases from V and 9 bases from J, the junction contained 8 bases not matched to a gene. The CDR3 has 14 residues. CDR3 protein: CASSERQGAPSYTF. The CDR3 bases are TGTGCCAGCAGTGAAAGGCAGGGGGCTCCAAGCTACACCTTC.

The CDR3 bases are TGTGCCAGCAGCTTTGCAGGGCTCTCGACAGATACGCAGTATTTT. Protein sequence: CASSFAGLSTDTQYF. The rearrangement joins TRBV11-2 to TRBJ2-3; TRBD1 is a possible D gene (5 bases). With 3 bases removed from V and 3 bases from J, the gap between germline ends came to 13 bases. The CDR3 has 15 amino acids. Germline V gene sequence: CDR1 SGHAT, CDR2 FQNNGV.

The CDR3 reads CASSDAGTGAYGYTF. The DNA for the CDR3 is TGTGCCAGCAGCGATGCCGGGACAGGGGCCTATGGCTACACCTTC. This chain links TRBV5-4 with TRBJ1-2, with 10 bases that match TRBD1. Looked up from germline, CDR1 is SGHNT and CDR2 is YYREEE (reference sequence). J lost 4 bases, V lost 4 bases, and 7 bases had no gene match. CDR3 length: 15 residues. Full variable domain (outside the CDR3, taken from reference TRBV5-4 and TRBJ1-2): ETGVTQSPTHLIKTRGQQVTLRCSSQSGHNTVSWYQQALGQGPQFIFQYYREEENGRGNFPPRFSGLQFPNYSSELNVNALELDDSALYLCASSDAGTGAYGYTFGSGTRLTVV.

The rearrangement uses TRBV14 and TRBJ2-1, with TRBD2 matching over 7 bases. Germline V gives CDR1 SGHDN, CDR2 FVKESK. J was trimmed by 2 bases and V by 1 base; bases with no gene match: 5. The CDR3 length is 16 residues. In nucleotides, the CDR3 is TGTGCCAGCAGCCAAGCAACACTAGCGCCCTACAATGAGCAGTTCTTC. This translates into CASSQATLAPYNEQFF. Full variable domain (outside the CDR3, taken from reference TRBV14 and TRBJ2-1): EAGVTQFPSHSVIEKGQTVTLRCDPISGHDNLYWYRRVMGKEIKFLLHFVKESKQDESGMPNNRFLAERTGGTYSTLKVQPAELEDSGVYFCASSQATLAPYNEQFFGPGTRLTVL.